These T cell receptor beta chains were read from a single sample in a study of cytotoxic CD8 clonotypes in ibrutinib-treated CLL. Assay used: immunoSEQ multiplex PCR; TCRdb lists only in-frame clones, some missing. The table shows a few hundred thousand clones, with roughly two thirds occurring only once. This material consisted of PBMCs, taken after 36 months of ibrutinib treatment. Source of these receptors: a human donor with chronic lymphocytic leukemia. The CDR3 runs from the conserved cysteine through the conserved F or W. The D gene is left open where the match is weak. Clone size appears in some rows only: once, few, many, or a class for an expanded clone.

-,-,TRBV7-9,TRBJ2-1,CASSSRLDNEQFF,TGTGCCAGCAGCTCCAGACTAGACAATGAGCAGTTCTTC
TRBD2,-,TRBV5-1,TRBJ2-3,CASSLDGAGSTDTQYF,TGCGCCAGCAGCTTAGACGGAGCGGGAAGCACAGATACGCAGTATTTT
TRBD1,-,TRBV18,TRBJ1-1,CASSTGTAAHEAFF,TGTGCCAGCTCAACTGGGACAGCTGCACATGAAGCTTTCTTT
TRBD1,-,TRBV7-8,TRBJ2-3,CASSTQGPGPQYF,TGTGCCAGCAGCACACAGGGGCCGGGGCCGCAGTATTTT
-,few,TRBV9,TRBJ1-2,CASSVGPDTYGYTF,TGTGCCAGCAGCGTAGGCCCAGATACATATGGCTACACCTTC
-,few,TRBV19,TRBJ2-7,CASSIEISYEQYF,TGTGCCAGTAGTATCGAAATCTCCTACGAGCAGTACTTC
-,-,TRBV7-5,TRBJ1-2,CALGDARKTRGYTF,TGTGCGCTAGGGGACGCAAGAAAGACTAGGGGCTACACCTTC
-,-,TRBV9,TRBJ1-6,CASSTRRDNSPLHF,TGTGCCAGCAGCACAAGACGGGATAATTCACCCCTCCACTTT
-,-,TRBV29-1,TRBJ2-7,CSALRGDSYEQYF,TGCAGCGCCCTGAGGGGCGATTCCTACGAGCAGTACTTC
TRBD1,few,TRBV25-1,TRBJ1-2,CAVVRGNYGYTF,TGTGCCGTCGTCAGGGGGAACTATGGCTACACCTTC
-,few,TRBV2,TRBJ2-7,CASKGREQYF,TGTGCCAGCAAGGGAAGGGAGCAGTACTTC
TRBD2,-,TRBV6-6,TRBJ2-3,CASSPTSGTRSTQYF,TGTGCCAGCAGTCCCACTAGCGGGACTCGCAGTACGCAGTATTTT
-,-,TRBV2,TRBJ2-5,CASNGQPGTQYF,TGTGCCAGCAACGGACAACCCGGCACCCAGTACTTC
TRBD1,-,TRBV6-5,TRBJ1-6,CASTLQGYNSPLHF,TGTGCCAGCACCTTACAGGGGTATAATTCACCCCTCCACTTT
-,-,TRBV5-1,TRBJ1-5,CASSLVGGAGQPQHF,TGCGCCAGCAGCTTGGTTGGGGGCGCAGGGCAGCCCCAGCATTTT
TRBD1,-,TRBV6-6,TRBJ1-2,CASIYRGSGYGYTF,TGTGCCAGCATCTACAGGGGGAGCGGCTATGGCTACACCTTC
TRBD1,-,TRBV9,TRBJ2-2,CASSFRTGITGELFF,TGTGCCAGCAGCTTCCGGACAGGGATCACCGGGGAGCTGTTTTTT
-,-,TRBV28,TRBJ2-5,CASTRWGETQYF,TGTGCCAGCACCCGGTGGGGAGAGACCCAGTACTTC
-,-,TRBV4-1,TRBJ1-2,CASSQRGTANGGYTF,TGCGCCAGCAGCCAGAGGGGGACCGCTAATGGGGGCTACACCTTC
-,-,TRBV11-2,TRBJ2-1,CASSPRFGRPTYNEQFF,TGTGCCAGCAGCCCACGCTTCGGCCGCCCGACCTACAATGAGCAGTTCTTC
TRBD1,-,TRBV7-2,TRBJ1-1,CASSLLGTEKAFF,TGTGCCAGCAGCTTATTGGGGACAGAAAAAGCTTTCTTT
TRBD2,-,TRBV7-2,TRBJ2-5,CASSFSGGETQYF,TGTGCCAGCAGCTTTTCGGGGGGAGAGACCCAGTACTTC
-,-,TRBV11-2,TRBJ1-5,CASSQWGGGNQPQHF,TGTGCCAGCAGCCAGTGGGGGGGCGGCAATCAGCCCCAGCATTTT
TRBD1,few,TRBV10-1,TRBJ1-2,CASSLDRDYGYTF,TGCGCCAGCAGCCTCGACAGGGACTATGGCTACACCTTC
-,many,TRBV7-8,TRBJ1-4,CASSPSAQNEKLFF,TGTGCCAGCAGCCCATCAGCCCAAAATGAAAAACTGTTTTTT
-,-,TRBV7-6,TRBJ2-7,CASSLVPVTPGEQYF,TGTGCCAGCAGCTTAGTGCCTGTTACCCCTGGCGAGCAGTACTTC
-,-,TRBV5-6,TRBJ1-1,CASSLAGRVGNTEAFF,TGTGCCAGCAGCTTGGCGGGCAGGGTGGGGAACACTGAAGCTTTCTTT
TRBD1,-,TRBV7-9,TRBJ1-1,CASSQGVTEAFF,TGTGCCAGCAGCCAGGGGGTCACTGAAGCTTTCTTT
-,-,TRBV27,TRBJ1-2,CASRPRGLGNYGYTF,TGTGCCAGCAGACCCAGGGGCCTGGGAAACTATGGCTACACCTTC
-,-,TRBV18,TRBJ2-2,CASSPVRVGELFF,TGTGCCAGCTCACCAGTTAGAGTTGGGGAGCTGTTTTTT
TRBD2,-,TRBV4-1,TRBJ2-1,CASSLWTSGSLDEQFF,TGCGCCAGCAGCCTCTGGACTAGCGGGAGCTTGGATGAGCAGTTCTTC
-,-,TRBV27,TRBJ1-6,CASSLSLRGPLHF,TGTGCCAGCAGTTTATCCCTAAGGGGTCCCCTCCACTTT
-,-,TRBV9,TRBJ1-3,CASSEGGNTIYF,TGTGCCAGCAGTGAGGGGGGAAACACCATATATTTT
-,-,TRBV6-6,TRBJ2-7,CASRLEQYF,TGTGCCAGTCGGCTCGAGCAGTACTTC
-,-,TRBV7-2,TRBJ1-2,CASSFPGRQRYTF,TGTGCCAGCAGCTTTCCGGGAAGACAGCGTTACACCTTC
-,once,TRBV6-7,TRBJ2-7,CASSYSILTTSYEQYF,TGTGCCAGCAGTTACTCCATTTTAACGACCTCCTACGAGCAGTACTTC
TRBD2,few,TRBV18,TRBJ2-4,CASSLQGTSENIQYF,TGTGCCAGCTCACTCCAAGGGACTAGCGAAAACATTCAGTACTTC
-,few,TRBV7-9,TRBJ1-5,CASSSSGREGDNQPQHF,TGTGCCAGCAGCTCGAGTGGCAGAGAAGGAGACAATCAGCCCCAGCATTTT